This TCR beta chain was sequenced during a study of identical twins. Each CDR3 protein is one row after TCRdb ran MiXCR on the 5' RACE reads. The sample lists some 230,000 distinct CDR3 sequences; 6.5% were seen once. Germline V gene data show CDR1 as SEHNR and CDR2 as FQNEAQ (reference sequence). The CDR3 has 16 amino acids. V lost 11 bases and J 2 bases, leaving 23 bases between the germline ends. This clonotype was counted ten times or more. This same sample was also part of a study on T cells expressing NK-cell markers.

The sequenced sample consisted of CD8+ T cells sorted from blood. The chain uses TRBV7-9 and TRBJ2-3; perhaps D is TRBD1 or TRBD2 (5 bases each). The origin of this receptor is a young woman in good health. The CDR3 sequence is CAHWDPGEMNTDTQYF. CDR3 nucleotide sequence: TGTGCCCATTGGGACCCCGGGGAGATGAACACAGATACGCAGTATTTT.